The next 28 T cell receptor beta chains were all read from a single sample in a study of T cell repertoires in cytomegalovirus infection. Antigen specificity for these receptors is unknown. TCRdb reanalysed the reads using MiXCR and keeps one entry per CDR3 protein. The sample contains fewer than 55,000 distinct CDR3 sequences, roughly a fifth of which appear only once. Specimen: CD8+ T cells from cultured PBMCs, collected from culture after CMV antigen stimulation. The origin of the receptors is a human donor in good health (CMV status not recorded). Some clones in this sample may be carry-over from other donors' samples.

The J gene is TRBJ1-5, the V gene TRBV7-2, with D possibly being TRBD1 (5 bases). CDR1 and CDR2 from the germline V gene are SGHTA and FQGNSA. Trimming took off 5 bases at V and 6 bases at J, with 17 bases between the two ends. There are 15 residues in the CDR3. The CDR3 sequence is CASSPTGRVSQPQHF. CDR3 sequence (DNA): TGTGCCAGCAGCCCAACCGGCAGGGTGAGTCAGCCCCAGCATTTT. The full variable domain, completed using reference TRBV7-2 and TRBJ1-5, is GAGVSQSPSNKVTEKGKDVELRCDPISGHTALYWYRQSLGQGLEFLIYFQGNSAPDKSGLPSDRFSAERTGGSVSTLTIQRTQQEDSAVYLCASSPTGRVSQPQHFGDGTRLSIL.

The V and J genes are TRBV7-6 and TRBJ2-3, with unresolved D. Germline V CDR1 and CDR2: SGHVS, FNYEAQ. The V gene lost 1 base and the J gene lost 0 bases, with 11 bases spanning the gap. The CDR3 is 16 residues long. The DNA for the CDR3 is TGTGCCAGCAGCTTAGATGCGTTTCCTAGCACAGATACGCAGTATTTT. Its protein product is CASSLDAFPSTDTQYF.

This clonotype was observed a few times. This chain links TRBV7-6 with TRBJ2-7; 7 nucleotides line up with TRBD1. Trimming cost V 5 bases and J 5 bases; bases outside gene matches: 9. The germline V gene has CDR1 SGHVS and CDR2 FNYEAQ. This CDR3 region has 14 residues. CDR3 amino acids: CASSHKTGADEQYF. The CDR3, as DNA: TGTGCCAGCAGCCACAAAACAGGGGCAGACGAGCAGTACTTC.

The CDR3 loop reads CASSQREAGSNTGELFF. The CDR3 coding sequence is TGCGCCAGCAGCCAAAGGGAGGCGGGATCGAACACCGGGGAGCTGTTTTTT. The V and J genes are TRBV4-1 and TRBJ2-2; D perhaps matches TRBD2 (6 bases). V shed 2 bases and J shed 0 bases, with 13 bases lying between them. The CDR3 runs 17 residues. The germline CDR1 and CDR2 sequences are MGHRA and YSYEKL.

This clonotype was seen more than once but under ten times. The chain is built from TRBV28 and TRBJ2-1, with 7 bases lining up with TRBD1. The CDR3 covers 16 residues. Germline V gene data show CDR1 as MDHEN and CDR2 as SYDVKM. J gave up 0 bases and V 6 bases, and 8 bases lay outside the gene matches. DNA for the CDR3: TGTGCCAGCAGATTTATCGGGGACAGCTCCTACAATGAGCAGTTCTTC. This gives the protein CASRFIGDSSYNEQFF.

This clonotype has only a few counts. The chain has TRBV7-2 and TRBJ2-1; D gene uncertain. The germline V and J ends were trimmed by 1 base and 5 bases, with 12 bases remaining between them. The length of the CDR3 is 15 residues. CDR1 and CDR2 from the germline V gene are SGHTA and FQGNSA. CDR3: CASSLGAGLNNEQFF. The CDR3 DNA is TGTGCCAGCAGCTTAGGTGCAGGCCTTAACAATGAGCAGTTCTTC.

This chain links TRBV27 with TRBJ2-1; D is perhaps TRBD1 (5 bases). The CDR3 is 14 amino acids. The ends were cut back, 3 bases at V and 9 bases at J, with 15 bases in the middle. The germline V gene has CDR1 MNHEY and CDR2 SMNVEV (reference sequence). The CDR3 spells CASSLPGLRPEQFF. CDR3 nucleotides: TGTGCCAGCAGTTTGCCAGGGTTACGTCCTGAGCAGTTCTTC.

The chain joins TRBV6-2 or TRBV6-3 to TRBJ2-5, with D possibly being TRBD1 or TRBD2 (7 bases each). Trimming took off 6 bases at V and 0 bases at J, with 17 bases between the two ends. CDR3 length equals 16 residues. Germline lookup yields CDR1 MNHEY and CDR2 SVGEGT. The CDR3 DNA follows: TGTGCCAGCAGCCCGGGGGAGGGGGCAGACCAAGAGACCCAGTACTTC. Its translation: CASSPGEGADQETQYF.

This clonotype was seen only a few times. The rearrangement links TRBV19 to TRBJ1-1; weak D call: TRBD1 (5 bases). Deletions cut 6 bases from V and 0 bases from J, with 8 bases between. Germline values: CDR1 LNHDA, CDR2 SQIVND (reference sequence). There are 13 residues in the CDR3. CDR3 region: CASRQDLNTEAFF. Written as DNA, the CDR3 is TGTGCCAGTAGACAGGATTTGAACACTGAAGCTTTCTTT.

This clonotype was recorded a few times. This chain links TRBV12-5 with TRBJ2-7; D might be TRBD1 or TRBD2, each matching 5 bases. Germline V gene lookup returns CDR1 LGHNT and CDR2 FRNRAP. This CDR3 has 21 residues. V was shortened by 6 bases and J by 3 bases, with 36 bases between the two germline ends. Here the CDR3 reads CASGDSDGLERLAWTLYEQYF. CDR3 nucleotides: TGTGCTAGTGGCGACAGCGACGGCTTGGAAAGACTGGCTTGGACTCTCTACGAGCAGTACTTC.

This clonotype occurred a few times. J is TRBJ2-7 and V is TRBV7-9; possibly TRBD1 for D (7 bases). CDR1 SEHNR and CDR2 FQNEAQ come from the germline V gene (reference sequence). CDR3 size: 16 residues. Trimming pared 2 bases from V and 3 bases from J, leaving 17 bases between. In DNA, the CDR3 is TGTGCCAGCAGCTTACCCCCGGGCAGGGGGGACTACGAGCAGTACTTC. It encodes CASSLPPGRGDYEQYF.

CDR3 loop: CASSLRVNTDTQYF. The CDR3 region has the DNA TGTGCCAGCAGTTTGAGAGTTAACACAGATACGCAGTATTTT. The chain joins TRBV12-3 or TRBV12-4 to TRBJ2-3, with D unclear. The CDR3 is 14 residues long. V was cut by 3 bases and J by 2 bases, with 9 bases left in between.

The J gene is TRBJ2-3, the V gene TRBV11-1, with 12 bases aligning to TRBD2. Per germline, CDR1 SGHAT and CDR2 FQDESV (reference sequence). V gave up 2 bases and J gave up 5 bases; unmatched junction bases: 23. This CDR3 spans 22 amino acids. The CDR3 sequence: CASSLRSGRGLAGSEEGDTQYF. Written as DNA, the CDR3 is TGTGCCAGCAGCTTAAGGTCGGGCCGGGGACTAGCGGGTTCTGAGGAGGGAGATACGCAGTATTTT.

This clonotype came up a few times. The chain joins TRBV19 to TRBJ2-3; D uncertain. Trimming took 6 bases from V and 4 from J, leaving 14 bases between them. This CDR3 region has 14 residues. Germline assignment: CDR1 LNHDA and CDR2 SQIVND (reference sequence). As DNA, the CDR3 is TGTGCCAGTAGCCTCCCCCGGGTTGCAGATACGCAGTATTTT. It encodes CASSLPRVADTQYF.

V gene TRBV12-3 or TRBV12-4 combines with J gene TRBJ2-1, with D maybe TRBD1 (5 bases). CDR3 length: 14 residues. Trimming cost V 8 bases and J 0 bases, with 11 bases left between them. The CDR3 here is CASLSRGSYNEQFF. In DNA form, the CDR3 reads TGTGCCAGCCTCTCAAGGGGCTCCTACAATGAGCAGTTCTTC.

This clonotype has a handful of counts. The gene calls are TRBV4-3 and TRBJ1-4; a weak D match, TRBD1 (5 bases). This CDR3 comprises 15 residues. Trimming removed 4 bases from V and 7 bases from J, with 16 bases in between. Germline V gene lookup returns CDR1 LGHNA and CDR2 YSLEER. CDR3 nucleotides: TGCGCCAGCAGCCTTAGACAGACGCATAGTGAAAAACTGTTTTTT. This codes for CASSLRQTHSEKLFF.

This clonotype was found a few times. The rearrangement uses TRBV6-8 and TRBJ2-3; TRBD2 agrees at 14 bases. The CDR3 consists of 16 residues. Germline V lookup: CDR1 MNHGY, CDR2 SAAAGT. The junction had 2 bases not matched to a gene; V was cut back by 4 bases and J by 2 bases. CDR3 region: CASSWGLAGVTDTQYF. In nucleotides, the CDR3 is TGTGCCAGCAGTTGGGGACTAGCGGGAGTCACAGATACGCAGTATTTT.

This clonotype was seen more than once but under ten times. The V call is TRBV7-2, the J call TRBJ1-2; a weak D match, TRBD1 (6 bases). V was clipped by 3 bases and J by 4 bases, with 12 bases between them. The CDR3 runs to 14 residues. Per germline, CDR1 SGHTA and CDR2 FQGNSA. CDR3 amino acids: CASSLGTLVYGYTF. The CDR3 DNA follows: TGTGCCAGCAGCTTGGGGACACTAGTCTATGGCTACACCTTC.

The chain has TRBV27 and TRBJ1-2; no clear D. CDR1 and CDR2 (germline): MNHEY, SMNVEV (reference sequence). V lost 2 bases and J 7 bases, leaving 11 bases between the germline ends. This CDR3 is built from 13 residues. The CDR3 is CASSLGRAGGYTF. CDR3 in DNA: TGTGCCAGCAGTTTAGGAAGGGCTGGTGGCTACACCTTC.

The chain links TRBV2 to TRBJ1-2; TRBD1 aligns across 8 bases. The CDR3 loop spans 12 amino acids. V lost 10 bases and J lost 7; bases outside the gene matches: 8. The germline V gene has CDR1 SNHLY and CDR2 FYNNEI. DNA of the CDR3: TGTGCCAAGACAGGGGACTCCGGTGGCTACACCTTC. Its protein product is CAKTGDSGGYTF.

The chain joins TRBV7-8 to TRBJ1-2; D unclear. This CDR3 region has 15 residues. The germline V and J ends were trimmed by 3 bases and 3 bases, with 14 bases remaining between them. Germline V lookup: CDR1 SGHVS, CDR2 FQNEAQ. CDR3 DNA sequence: TGTGCCAGCAGCTTGACGGGGTTTCGGGACTATGGCTACACCTTC. Amino acid sequence: CASSLTGFRDYGYTF.

The V call is TRBV4-2, the J call TRBJ2-3, with 9 bases identical to TRBD2. Germline V gene sequence: CDR1 LGHNA, CDR2 YNFKEQ. After removal of 0 bases from V and 2 bases from J, the junction contained 9 bases not matched to a gene. The CDR3 runs 18 residues. In DNA, the CDR3 is TGTGCCAGCAGCCAAGATTTCCGAAGCGGGGGGACCACAGATACGCAGTATTTT. It encodes CASSQDFRSGGTTDTQYF.

CDR3 sequence (DNA): TGTGCCAGTACCTCCAGGACAGGGGACACTGAAGCTTTCTTT. This gives the protein CASTSRTGDTEAFF. This chain uses TRBV19 with TRBJ1-1; TRBD1 agrees at 9 bases. CDR1 is LNHDA, CDR2 SQIVND, per germline (reference sequence). The J segment lost 3 bases and the V segment lost 7 bases, leaving 6 bases of the junction unmatched. There are 14 residues in the CDR3.

The rearrangement joins TRBV4-1 to TRBJ1-1; possibly TRBD1 for D (6 bases). Germline assignment: CDR1 MGHRA and CDR2 YSYEKL. Trimming stripped 4 bases from V and 7 bases from J, with 13 bases between. CDR3 length: 13 residues. CDR3 loop: CASSPQTGSEAFF. CDR3 DNA sequence: TGCGCCAGCAGCCCCCAAACAGGGAGTGAAGCTTTCTTT.

This clonotype was detected a few times. V and J are TRBV5-4 and TRBJ2-5; D is perhaps TRBD2 (5 bases). Trimming removed 1 base at V and 5 bases at J, with 9 bases between. CDR3 length: 13 residues. The germline gives CDR1 SGHNT, CDR2 YYREEE (reference sequence). The CDR3 nucleotides are TGTGCCAGCAGCTTGTCCAAGCGGGAGACCCAGTACTTC. Translation gives CASSLSKRETQYF.

This chain uses TRBV4-1 with TRBJ1-6; D gene uncertain. Trimming removed 0 bases from V and 0 bases from J, with 6 bases in between. Germline assignment: CDR1 MGHRA and CDR2 YSYEKL. The CDR3 is 16 residues long. The CDR3 region is CASSQEQSSYNSPLHF. For the CDR3, the DNA is TGCGCCAGCAGCCAAGAGCAGAGCTCCTATAATTCACCCCTCCACTTT.

The chain has TRBV19 and TRBJ1-1; D unclear. There are 14 residues in the CDR3. Germline CDR1 reads LNHDA; CDR2 reads SQIVND (reference sequence). The V end lost 3 bases, the J end lost 0 bases, and 8 bases lay between the germline ends. CDR3 region: CASSMDPVNTEAFF. The CDR3 DNA reads TGTGCCAGTAGTATGGACCCAGTGAACACTGAAGCTTTCTTT.

By proportion, this clonotype is large. This chain links TRBV4-3 with TRBJ1-4; D gene unclear. Looked up from germline, CDR1 is LGHNA and CDR2 is YSLEER. The CDR3 spans 16 residues. V was shortened by 0 bases and J by 5 bases, with 13 bases between the two germline ends. CDR3 region: CASSQDEIAYNEKLFF. CDR3 DNA: TGCGCCAGCAGCCAAGATGAGATAGCTTACAATGAAAAACTGTTTTTT.